This entry is about one T cell receptor (beta chain). MiXCR was run by TCRdb on the PCR reads, yielding one entry per CDR3 protein. The table lists approximately 20,000 distinct CDR3 sequences, approximately 40% of them singletons, with just under 20% in the top ten. The germline CDR1 and CDR2 sequences are SEHNR and FQNEAQ (reference sequence). J was trimmed by 1 base and V by 5 bases; bases with no gene match: 6. The CDR3 runs to 18 residues. The data were obtained in a study of tumor-infiltrating lymphocytes in oesophageal squamous cell carcinoma. The source is a male donor with esophageal squamous cell carcinoma. The chain links TRBV7-9 to TRBJ2-3; TRBD2 aligns across 16 bases. Sequenced material: esophageal tumor tissue. The CDR3 sequence: CASSPRGLAGGGTDTQYF. The CDR3 DNA follows: TGTGCCAGCAGCCCCCGGGGACTAGCGGGAGGGGGCACAGATACGCAGTATTTT.